These T cell receptor beta chains were read from a single sample in a study of CD8 T cells in ankylosing spondylitis. One entry per CDR3 protein results from TCRdb running MiXCR on the 5' RACE reads. The sample includes about 400,000 distinct CDR3 sequences, roughly 20% of them seen just once. The sample taken for sequencing was blood, either unsorted or a sorted T cell fraction (not recorded which). The receptors here all came from a male donor with ankylosing spondylitis or in good health (not recorded which). Both conserved end residues are part of each CDR3. The D gene is left open where the match is weak. The size of a clone is reported for some rows only, either as once, few or many, or as a class for expanded clones.

CDR3 protein | CDR3 DNA | clone size | D gene | J gene | V gene
CASSEAVFGFEQYF | TGTGCCAGCAGCGAGGCCGTGTTCGGGTTCGAGCAGTACTTC | few | - | TRBJ2-7 | TRBV9
CASIRSGGRHEQYF | TGTGCCAGCATCCGATCAGGGGGGCGCCATGAGCAGTACTTC | - | - | TRBJ2-7 | TRBV7-9
CASSQASGGDDEQFF | TGTGCCAGCAGCCAAGCCAGCGGGGGCGACGATGAGCAGTTCTTC | many | TRBD2 | TRBJ2-1 | TRBV4-2
CSVGGDNEQFF | TGCAGCGTTGGGGGGGACAATGAGCAGTTCTTC | - | - | TRBJ2-1 | TRBV29-1
CATSDHRGLGEQYF | TGTGCCACCAGTGATCACAGGGGGCTAGGCGAGCAGTACTTC | - | TRBD1 | TRBJ2-7 | TRBV24-1
CASSSTGDLSYEQYF | TGTGCCAGCAGCTCTACAGGGGATCTGTCCTACGAGCAGTACTTC | - | TRBD1 | TRBJ2-7 | TRBV5-6
CASSLSGLGLETDTQYF | TGCGCCAGCAGCTTGAGTGGGTTGGGGCTCGAAACAGATACGCAGTATTTT | - | - | TRBJ2-3 | TRBV5-1
CSARDNQWHRGEQFF | TGCAGTGCTAGAGATAATCAGTGGCACCGCGGGGAGCAGTTCTTC | - | - | TRBJ2-1 | TRBV20-1
CASSLGGVFGEQYF | TGTGCCAGCAGCTTAGGGGGGGTCTTCGGCGAGCAGTACTTC | once | - | TRBJ2-7 | TRBV7-2
CASSLGRGGETQYF | TGTGCCAGCAGTTTGGGCAGAGGGGGGGAGACCCAGTACTTC | few | - | TRBJ2-5 | TRBV12-3/TRBV12-4
CSARGGAASYEQFF | TGCAGTGCTAGAGGAGGGGCTGCTAGCTATGAGCAGTTCTTC | - | - | TRBJ2-1 | TRBV20-1
CASSQEGFLREKLFF | TGTGCCAGCAGCCAAGAAGGCTTTCTCCGTGAAAAACTGTTTTTT | few | - | TRBJ1-4 | TRBV3-1
CASKLRAFIYEQYF | TGTGCCAGCAAATTACGGGCCTTCATCTACGAGCAGTACTTC | - | - | TRBJ2-7 | TRBV28
CASSLTGRADIQYF | TGTGCCAGCAGTTTAACGGGCAGGGCGGACATTCAGTACTTC | - | - | TRBJ2-4 | TRBV28
CASSGRDSANTEAFF | TGTGCCAGCAGTGGGAGGGACAGCGCCAACACTGAAGCTTTCTTT | few | TRBD1 | TRBJ1-1 | TRBV2
CASSPVGYTDTQYF | TGTGCCAGTAGCCCCGTGGGGTACACAGATACGCAGTATTTT | - | - | TRBJ2-3 | TRBV19
CASSRTAELGTEAFF | TGCGCCAGCAGCCGGACAGCTGAGTTGGGCACTGAAGCTTTCTTT | many | - | TRBJ1-1 | TRBV5-1
CASCLGDGEQYF | TGTGCCAGCTGTCTGGGGGACGGCGAGCAGTACTTC | - | - | TRBJ2-7 | TRBV7-9
CASSFIITDTPYGYTF | TGTGCCAGCAGCTTCATCATAACAGACACCCCCTATGGCTACACCTTC | - | - | TRBJ1-2 | TRBV7-9
CATGEGLDNEQFF | TGTGCCACCGGTGAGGGGCTGGACAATGAGCAGTTCTTC | many | - | TRBJ2-1 | TRBV11-2
CALRSSLSDRIPYNEQFF | TGTGCCCTCAGATCTTCCCTTTCCGACAGGATACCCTACAATGAGCAGTTCTTC | - | - | TRBJ2-1 | TRBV2
CATSPFSGDTQYF | TGTGCCACCAGCCCATTCTCCGGGGATACGCAGTATTTT | - | - | TRBJ2-3 | TRBV24-1
CATRPGQGYSYNEQFF | TGTGCCACCAGGCCGGGACAGGGCTACTCCTACAATGAGCAGTTCTTC | many | TRBD1 | TRBJ2-1 | TRBV24-1
CASSFRGIVRETQYF | TGTGCCAGCAGTTTCCGTGGGATTGTACGGGAGACCCAGTACTTC | few | - | TRBJ2-5 | TRBV12-3/TRBV12-4
CASDDGEVTDTQYF | TGTGCCAGCGACGACGGAGAAGTAACAGATACGCAGTATTTT | - | - | TRBJ2-3 | TRBV2
CASSLGPGSWDEQYF | TGTGCCAGCAGCTTAGGGCCGGGGAGCTGGGACGAGCAGTACTTC | - | - | TRBJ2-7 | TRBV11-2
CASSSRDRAATDTQYF | TGTGCCAGCAGCTCCCGGGACAGGGCAGCCACAGATACGCAGTATTTT | - | TRBD1 | TRBJ2-3 | TRBV12-3/TRBV12-4
CSAREAGDVGNTIYF | TGCAGTGCTAGAGAGGCGGGTGATGTGGGAAACACCATATATTTT | - | - | TRBJ1-3 | TRBV20-1
CSARDGQGVGNEQFF | TGCAGTGCTAGAGACGGGCAGGGTGTCGGCAATGAGCAGTTCTTC | - | - | TRBJ2-1 | TRBV20-1
CASSRGVGVYGYTF | TGTGCCAGCAGTCGTGGGGTCGGGGTCTATGGCTACACCTTC | - | - | TRBJ1-2 | TRBV27
CASTPKGSADPYEQYF | TGTGCCAGCACCCCAAAGGGGTCAGCCGACCCCTACGAGCAGTACTTC | few | - | TRBJ2-7 | TRBV7-9
CSAALGRGRAGELFF | TGCAGCGCCGCCTTGGGGCGGGGGCGCGCCGGGGAGCTGTTTTTT | - | - | TRBJ2-2 | TRBV29-1
CASSTSGTGGNIQYF | TGTGCCAGCAGCACTTCCGGGACAGGGGGAAACATTCAGTACTTC | - | TRBD1 | TRBJ2-4 | TRBV9
CASSPRDWLSEQYF | TGTGCCAGCAGTCCGAGGGACTGGCTGAGCGAGCAGTACTTC | few | - | TRBJ2-7 | TRBV28
CASSPRGQRGGKNIQYF | TGTGCCAGCAGTCCCCGCGGGCAGCGGGGGGGCAAAAACATTCAGTACTTC | - | TRBD2 | TRBJ2-4 | TRBV12-3/TRBV12-4
CATRPRSSYEQYF | TGTGCCACCAGACCGCGAAGCTCCTACGAGCAGTACTTC | - | - | TRBJ2-7 | TRBV7-2